One and the same sample provided the 11 T cell receptor beta chains below, sequenced in a study of T cell responses to AZD1222 COVID-19 vaccine. The method was immunoSEQ multiplex PCR; TCRdb's version includes in-frame clones alone and lacks a portion of them. The sample holds about 130,000 clones, 80% to 90% seen once. The sample was peripheral blood, taken 28 days after the second AZD1222 dose. These receptors originate from an adult who received the AZD1222 COVID-19 vaccine.

This sequence joins TRBV18 and TRBJ2-7; 7 positions match TRBD2. The junction had 2 bases not matched to a gene; V was cut back by 3 bases and J by 0 bases. Germline lookup yields CDR1 KGHSH and CDR2 LQKENI. The CDR3 has 14 amino acids. The DNA of the CDR3 is TGTGCCAGCTCACCGGCGGGAGCCTCCTACGAGCAGTACTTC. Translated: CASSPAGASYEQYF.

In this sample, this clone turned up a few times. The chain couples TRBV19 to TRBJ1-5; D unclear. V shed 6 bases and J shed 4 bases, with 13 bases lying between them. In germline, CDR1 is LNHDA, CDR2 SQIVND (reference sequence). The CDR3 is 14 residues long. The CDR3 loop is CASSLPTNNQPQHF. CDR3 sequence (DNA): TGTGCCAGTAGCCTCCCGACAAATAATCAGCCCCAGCATTTT.

The rearrangement links TRBV7-2 to TRBJ1-2; D may be TRBD1 (6 bases). The germline V and J ends were trimmed by 1 base and 5 bases, with 17 bases remaining between them. The CDR3 is 16 amino acids. Germline-derived CDR1 and CDR2 are SGHTA and FQGNSA. The CDR3 region is CASSLEVVRGRYGYTF. The CDR3 nucleotides are TGTGCCAGCAGCTTAGAAGTGGTCAGGGGACGGTATGGCTACACCTTC.

V and J are TRBV7-9 and TRBJ1-5; the D gene is possibly TRBD1 (5 bases). CDR1 is SEHNR and CDR2 is FQNEAQ in the germline V gene (reference sequence). The CDR3 has 14 amino acids. V lost 2 bases and J 4 bases, leaving 9 bases between the germline ends. Written as DNA, the CDR3 is TGTGCCAGCAGCTTATCAGCAGGGAATCAGCCCCAGCATTTT. Residues: CASSLSAGNQPQHF.

The V gene is TRBV27, the J gene TRBJ1-1; D not resolved. V shed 0 bases and J shed 5 bases, with 13 bases lying between them. This CDR3 is built from 15 residues. CDR1 is MNHEY and CDR2 is SMNVEV in the germline V gene (reference sequence). CDR3 sequence: CASSLSPRAWTEAFF. CDR3 DNA: TGTGCCAGCAGTTTATCGCCACGAGCGTGGACTGAAGCTTTCTTT.

The chain joins TRBV27 to TRBJ1-2; D gene uncertain. V shed 1 base and J shed 4 bases, with 16 bases lying between them. CDR1 is MNHEY, CDR2 SMNVEV, per germline (reference sequence). The CDR3 contains 16 residues. CDR3 bases: TGTGCCAGCAGTTTATTCGGACCAATTTCGGGCTATGGCTACACCTTC. Protein product: CASSLFGPISGYGYTF.

The rearrangement uses TRBV2 and TRBJ1-1; TRBD1 matches at 9 bases. Germline CDR1 reads SNHLY; CDR2 reads FYNNEI. The CDR3 has 15 residues. V lost 6 bases and J lost 2; bases outside the gene matches: 7. Here the CDR3 DNA reads TGTGCCAGCAGCGTAGAGACAGGGGGAAACACTGAAGCTTTCTTT. Translation gives CASSVETGGNTEAFF. Full variable domain (missing parts from reference TRBV2 and TRBJ1-1): EPEVTQTPSHQVTQMGQEVILRCVPISNHLYFYWYRQILGQKVEFLVSFYNNEISEKSEIFDDQFSVERPDGSNFTLKIRSTKLEDSAMYFCASSVETGGNTEAFFGQGTRLTVV.

The chain uses TRBV2 and TRBJ1-4; D ambiguous. CDR3 length equals 14 residues. Trimming cost V 6 bases and J 0 bases, with 8 bases left between them. Germline lookup yields CDR1 SNHLY and CDR2 FYNNEI. CDR3 loop: CASRVTATNEKLFF. The CDR3 coding sequence is TGTGCCAGCAGGGTGACGGCAACTAATGAAAAACTGTTTTTT.

The chain links TRBV6-5 to TRBJ2-1; 7 nucleotides match TRBD1. J lost 7 bases, V lost 4 bases, and 1 base had no gene match. From germline, CDR1 is MNHEY and CDR2 SVGAGI. The CDR3 consists of 12 residues. The CDR3 loop reads CASSSQGNEQFF. CDR3 DNA sequence: TGTGCCAGCAGTTCACAGGGGAATGAGCAGTTCTTC.

This clone was observed a single time. The CDR3 DNA is TGTGCCAGCAGTCAAGGCAGGGGCGGCGGAAACACCATATATTTT. Translated, it gives CASSQGRGGGNTIYF. The chain is built from TRBV2 and TRBJ1-3, with TRBD1 as a possible D gene (6 bases). The ends were cut back, 5 bases at V and 4 bases at J, with 15 bases in the middle. Germline V gives CDR1 SNHLY, CDR2 FYNNEI. This CDR3 contains 15 residues. Combining the CDR3 with reference TRBV2 and TRBJ1-3 gives the whole variable domain EPEVTQTPSHQVTQMGQEVILRCVPISNHLYFYWYRQILGQKVEFLVSFYNNEISEKSEIFDDQFSVERPDGSNFTLKIRSTKLEDSAMYFCASSQGRGGGNTIYFGEGSWLTVV.

The count of this clone is one. The chain uses TRBV27 and TRBJ1-5, with D possibly matching TRBD1 (6 bases). Germline values: CDR1 MNHEY, CDR2 SMNVEV (reference sequence). The CDR3 sequence is 18 residues long. V was shortened by 4 bases and J by 0 bases, with 19 bases between the two germline ends. In DNA, the CDR3 is TGTGCCAGCAGTTCCCGCCTAACAGGGTATCTTAGCAATCAGCCCCAGCATTTT. Translated: CASSSRLTGYLSNQPQHF.